This T cell receptor (beta chain) emerged from a study of beta chain features in type 1 diabetes. It was via CD45RO/CCR7/CD25/CD127/CD95/CD27 that CD4+ naive, central memory, regulatory and stem cell-like memory cells were sorted. cDNA synthesis used the whole RNA isolate, giving expressed TCRB sequences. Sequencing of stem cell-like memory T cell samples yielded 910,000 or so reads on average. Sequencing used immunoSEQ multiplex PCR; TCRdb keeps in-frame clones, though not all of them. The data contain about 15,000 clones, roughly 70% of them seen just once; the ten biggest clones take up around 0.76%. Of note for this clone: The antigen remains undetermined.

Germline loops: CDR1 MDHEN, CDR2 SYDVKM. Trimming took 5 bases from V and 3 from J, leaving 13 bases between them. The CDR3 spans 14 residues. Whole-study findings and limits: In all four CD4+ subsets, TCRB CDR3 length was significantly, moderately reduced in type 1 diabetes. Patients with type 1 diabetes carried fewer insertions and had more deletions at their VDJ junctions. Whether TCRB rearrangement is influenced by HLA type went unresolved here.

The rearrangement joins TRBV28 to TRBJ1-2, with D perhaps TRBD1 (5 bases). The source is a man younger than 45 with type 1 diabetes. Sample: stem cell memory CD4+ T cells from blood. The CDR3 sequence: CASSSGGTDYGYTF. The CDR3 DNA sequence: TGTGCCAGCAGTAGCGGAGGGACGGACTATGGCTACACCTTC.